The subject of this entry is one TCR beta chain. Using its own MiXCR run on the 5' RACE reads, TCRdb lists one record per CDR3 protein. The sample consists of some 1,600,000 distinct CDR3 sequences, roughly a third of them appearing once. The data are from a study of identical twins. Healthy Caucasians alone served as donors. The origin of this receptor is a newborn girl in good health. The material sequenced was cord blood.

The CDR3 DNA is TGCGCCAGCAGCTTGGGGGACAGCTCCCTCTCTGGAAACACCATATATTTT. Translating gives CASSLGDSSLSGNTIYF. The rearrangement joins TRBV5-1 to TRBJ1-3; 7 nucleotides align to TRBD1. The CDR3 is 17 amino acids. V dropped 0 bases and J dropped 0; count of bases not matched to a gene: 6. The germline V gene has CDR1 SGHRS and CDR2 YFSETQ.